This T cell receptor (beta chain) was captured in a study of T cells after yellow fever vaccination. Whole-study context: Each low-cell-number fraction was prepared by means of SMART-Seq v4 Ultra Low Input.

V dropped 1 base and J dropped 1; count of bases not matched to a gene: 1. The CDR3 is 14 amino acids. Germline CDR1 and CDR2: DFQATT and SNEGSKA (reference sequence). Only a few counts were recorded for this clonotype. TCRdb ran MiXCR on the 5' RACE reads and lists one entry per CDR3 protein. The table records hundreds of thousands of distinct CDR3 sequences, 5.2% of them present only once. V gene TRBV20-1 combines with J gene TRBJ1-1; 9 bases fit TRBD1. The clonotype comes from a man aged 18 to 35 who received the YFV17D yellow fever vaccine. This material consisted of CD4+ T cells sorted from PBMCs, taken on the day of the yellow fever booster vaccination. This CDR3 is CSARAGQGNTEAFF. The CDR3, as DNA: TGCAGTGCTAGAGCGGGACAGGGGAACACTGAAGCTTTCTTT.